This T cell receptor beta chain was retrieved from a study of control samples from healthy donors and cancer patients. The repertoire was sequenced with immunoSEQ multiplex PCR; TCRdb's copy has only in-frame clones and lacks some. The sample contains around 50,000 clones, nearly 96% of which appear only once. This CDR3 has 12 residues. V was shortened by 5 bases and J by 7 bases, with 11 bases between the two germline ends. V gene TRBV12-3 or TRBV12-4 combines with J gene TRBJ2-5; D unclear. Sequences were obtained from blood. The clonotype comes from a woman between 25 and 40 years old in good health. CDR3 loop: CASSIRTGTQYF. CDR3 DNA: TGTGCCAGCAGTATCCGGACGGGGACCCAGTACTTC.